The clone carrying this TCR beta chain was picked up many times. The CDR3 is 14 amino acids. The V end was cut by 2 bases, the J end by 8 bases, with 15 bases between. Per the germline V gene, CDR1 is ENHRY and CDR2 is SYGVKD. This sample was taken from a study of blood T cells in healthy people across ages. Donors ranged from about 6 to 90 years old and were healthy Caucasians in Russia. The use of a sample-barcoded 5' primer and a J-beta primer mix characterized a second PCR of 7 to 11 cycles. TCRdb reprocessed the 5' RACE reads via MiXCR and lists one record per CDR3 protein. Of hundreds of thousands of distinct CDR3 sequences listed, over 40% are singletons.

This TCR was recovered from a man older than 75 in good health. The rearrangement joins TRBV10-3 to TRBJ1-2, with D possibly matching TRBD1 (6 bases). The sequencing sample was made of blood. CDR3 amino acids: CAISEQQNDRGYTF. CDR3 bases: TGTGCCATCAGTGAGCAACAGAACGACAGGGGCTACACCTTC.